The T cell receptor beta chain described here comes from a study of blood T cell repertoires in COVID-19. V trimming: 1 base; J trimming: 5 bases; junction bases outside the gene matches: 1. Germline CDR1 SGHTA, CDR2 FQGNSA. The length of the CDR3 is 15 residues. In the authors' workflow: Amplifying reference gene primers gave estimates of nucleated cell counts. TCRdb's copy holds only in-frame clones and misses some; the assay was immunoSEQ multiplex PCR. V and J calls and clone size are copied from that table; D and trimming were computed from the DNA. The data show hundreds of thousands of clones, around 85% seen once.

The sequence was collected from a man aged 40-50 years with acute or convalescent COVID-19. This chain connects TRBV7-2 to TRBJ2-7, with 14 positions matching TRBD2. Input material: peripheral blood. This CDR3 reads CASSLVGLAGDEQYF. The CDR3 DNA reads TGTGCCAGCAGCTTAGTGGGACTAGCGGGAGACGAGCAGTACTTC.